This section outlines one TCR beta chain sequence together with its context. Its specificity is unknown. V lost 1 base, J lost 6 bases, and 9 bases stayed unmatched. The CDR3 is made up of 15 amino acids. Per the germline V gene, CDR1 is SGHTA and CDR2 is FQGNSA. The data are from a study of T-cell reconstitution after alpha-beta-depleted transplantation in children. Study findings and constraints: It was surviving recipient T cells and thymic progenitors that gave some patients high TCRbeta diversity at day 60.

Library preparation (for TCRbeta) was performed with unique molecular identifiers. TCRdb recomputed calls from the PCR reads with MiXCR, one row per CDR3 protein. Among 500,000 to 650,000 distinct CDR3 sequences listed, roughly 13% were seen once. The sample was PBMCs, mostly from graft donor cells, taken 360 days after TCRalphabeta/CD19-depleted stem cell transplant. This chain links TRBV7-2 with TRBJ2-7, with 7 bases that match TRBD2. This sequence was found in a male patient aged 10 to 17 who had a stem cell transplant for acute myeloid leukemia, so the T cells may come from the graft donor. CDR3 DNA: TGTGCCAGCAGCTTAGAAGGTCGAAGGGAGGGCGAGCAGTACTTC. This translates into CASSLEGRREGEQYF. The whole variable domain, filled in from reference TRBV7-2 and TRBJ2-7, reads GAGVSQSPSNKVTEKGKDVELRCDPISGHTALYWYRQSLGQGLEFLIYFQGNSAPDKSGLPSDRFSAERTGGSVSTLTIQRTQQEDSAVYLCASSLEGRREGEQYFGPGTRLTVT.